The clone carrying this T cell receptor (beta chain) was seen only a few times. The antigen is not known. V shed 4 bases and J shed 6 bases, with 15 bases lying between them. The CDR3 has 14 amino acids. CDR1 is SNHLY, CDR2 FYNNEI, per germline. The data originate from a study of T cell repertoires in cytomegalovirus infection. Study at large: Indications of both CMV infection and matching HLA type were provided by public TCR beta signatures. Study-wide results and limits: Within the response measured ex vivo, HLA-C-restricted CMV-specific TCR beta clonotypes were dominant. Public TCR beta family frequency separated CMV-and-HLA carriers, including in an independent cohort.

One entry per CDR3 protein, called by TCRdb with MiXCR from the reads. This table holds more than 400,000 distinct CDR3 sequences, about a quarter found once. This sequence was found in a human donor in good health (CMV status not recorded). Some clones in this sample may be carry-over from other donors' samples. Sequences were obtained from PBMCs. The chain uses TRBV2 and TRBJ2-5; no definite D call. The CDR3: CASSAGVGQQTQYF. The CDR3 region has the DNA TGTGCCAGCAGTGCAGGCGTTGGGCAGCAGACCCAGTACTTC.